This T cell receptor (beta chain) derives from a study of T cells in Graves' hyperthyroidism and ophthalmopathy. TCR beta CDR3 regions were amplified from RNA. The HTBI primer set drove a first-round RT-PCR of the TCR CDR3. TCRdb called the multiplex PCR reads again in MiXCR, with one record for every CDR3 protein. This sample has roughly 720,000 distinct CDR3 sequences, with 15% to 20% found just once. Germline lookup yields CDR1 SGHTA and CDR2 FQGNSA. This CDR3 spans 12 amino acids. V shed 10 bases and J shed 3 bases, with 12 bases lying between them. Exclusion followed for patients with uncontrolled infection, other autoimmune disease, pregnancy or lactation. This clonotype has a count of ten or more. Its specificity is not known. Study-wide findings and caveats: Most thyroid clonotypes with frequency above 0.001 were detected in blood.

The specimen was blood. This rearrangement joins TRBV7-2 to TRBJ1-1, with D unresolved. This TCR was recovered from a man aged 50-60 years with Graves' hyperthyroidism. The CDR3 sequence is CAKGDGYTEAFF. The CDR3, as DNA: TGTGCCAAGGGTGATGGGTACACTGAAGCTTTCTTT.